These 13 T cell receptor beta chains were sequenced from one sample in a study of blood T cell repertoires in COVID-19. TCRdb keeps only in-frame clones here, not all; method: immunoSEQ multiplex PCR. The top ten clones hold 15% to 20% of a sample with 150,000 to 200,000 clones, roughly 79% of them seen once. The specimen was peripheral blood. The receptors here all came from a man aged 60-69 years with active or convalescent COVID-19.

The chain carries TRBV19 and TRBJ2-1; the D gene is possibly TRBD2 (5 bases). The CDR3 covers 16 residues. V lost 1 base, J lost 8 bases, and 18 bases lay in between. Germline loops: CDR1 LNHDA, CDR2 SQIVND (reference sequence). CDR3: CASSIASAGQFDEQFF. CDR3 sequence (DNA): TGTGCCAGTAGTATAGCCAGCGCGGGCCAATTTGATGAGCAGTTCTTC.

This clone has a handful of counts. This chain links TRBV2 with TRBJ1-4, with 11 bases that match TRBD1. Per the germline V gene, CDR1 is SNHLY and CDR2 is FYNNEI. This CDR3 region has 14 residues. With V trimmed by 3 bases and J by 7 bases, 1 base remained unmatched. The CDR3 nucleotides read TGTGCCAGCAGTGAGGGGACAGGGGGTGAAAAACTGTTTTTT. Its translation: CASSEGTGGEKLFF.

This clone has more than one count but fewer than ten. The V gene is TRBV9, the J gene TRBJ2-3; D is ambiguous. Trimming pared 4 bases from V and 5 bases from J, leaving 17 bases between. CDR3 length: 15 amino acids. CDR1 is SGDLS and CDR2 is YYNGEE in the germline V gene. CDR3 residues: CASSTSRPGGDTQYF. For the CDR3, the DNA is TGTGCCAGCAGCACCTCCCGGCCCGGCGGAGATACGCAGTATTTT. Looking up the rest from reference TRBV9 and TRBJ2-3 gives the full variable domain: DSGVTQTPKHLITATGQRVTLRCSPRSGDLSVYWYQQSLDQGLQFLIQYYNGEERAKGNILERFSAQQFPDLHSELNLSSLELGDSALYFCASSTSRPGGDTQYFGPGTRLTVL.

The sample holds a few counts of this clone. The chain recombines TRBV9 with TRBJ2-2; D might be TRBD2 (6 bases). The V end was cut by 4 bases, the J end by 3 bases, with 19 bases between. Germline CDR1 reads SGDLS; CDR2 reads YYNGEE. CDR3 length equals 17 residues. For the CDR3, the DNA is TGTGCCAGCAGCCCCAGAGAATTGGGGGACTACACCGGGGAGCTGTTTTTT. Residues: CASSPRELGDYTGELFF.

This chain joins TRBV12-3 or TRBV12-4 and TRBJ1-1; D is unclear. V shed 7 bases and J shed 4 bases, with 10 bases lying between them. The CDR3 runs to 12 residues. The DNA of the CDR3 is TGTGCCAGCACCCGATTTAGCACTGAAGCTTTCTTT. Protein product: CASTRFSTEAFF.

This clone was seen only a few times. CDR3 sequence: CASSASLNQDYNSPLHF. The CDR3 DNA sequence: TGTGCCAGCAGCGCTTCCCTAAACCAGGACTATAATTCACCCCTCCACTTT. This chain joins TRBV9 and TRBJ1-6; D gene uncertain. In germline, CDR1 is SGDLS, CDR2 YYNGEE. V gave up 3 bases and J gave up 3 bases, with 16 bases separating them. This CDR3 region has 17 residues.

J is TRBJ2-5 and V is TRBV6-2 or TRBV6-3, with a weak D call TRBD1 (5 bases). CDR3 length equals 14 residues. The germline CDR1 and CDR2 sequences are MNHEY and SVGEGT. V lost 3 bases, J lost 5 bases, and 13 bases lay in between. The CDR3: CASSYGAGWETQYF. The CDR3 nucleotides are TGTGCCAGCAGTTATGGAGCAGGGTGGGAGACCCAGTACTTC.

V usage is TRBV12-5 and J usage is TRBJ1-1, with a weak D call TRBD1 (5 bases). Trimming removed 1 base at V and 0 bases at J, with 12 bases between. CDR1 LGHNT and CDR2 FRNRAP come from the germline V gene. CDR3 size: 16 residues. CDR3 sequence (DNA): TGTGCTAGTGGTTTGGCCACCGGGGGGATGAACACTGAAGCTTTCTTT. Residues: CASGLATGGMNTEAFF.

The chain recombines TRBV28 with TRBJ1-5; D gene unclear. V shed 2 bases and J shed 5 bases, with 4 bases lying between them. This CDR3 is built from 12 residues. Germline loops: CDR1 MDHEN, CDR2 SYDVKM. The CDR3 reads CASSLGYQPQHF. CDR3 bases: TGTGCCAGCAGTTTAGGCTATCAGCCCCAGCATTTT.

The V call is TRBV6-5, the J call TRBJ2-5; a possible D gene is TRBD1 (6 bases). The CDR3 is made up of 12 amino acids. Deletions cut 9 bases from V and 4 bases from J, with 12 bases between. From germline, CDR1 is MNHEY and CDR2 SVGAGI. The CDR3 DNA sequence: TGTGCCAGTTGGGGGCAGGGAGAGACCCAGTACTTC. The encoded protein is CASWGQGETQYF.

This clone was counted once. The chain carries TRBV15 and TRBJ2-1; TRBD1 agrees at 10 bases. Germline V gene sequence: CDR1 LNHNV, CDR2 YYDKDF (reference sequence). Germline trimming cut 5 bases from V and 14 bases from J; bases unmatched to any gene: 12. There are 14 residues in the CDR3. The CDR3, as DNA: TGTGCCACCAGCCCTAGAACCGGGACAGGGGTGAAGTTCTTC. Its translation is CATSPRTGTGVKFF.

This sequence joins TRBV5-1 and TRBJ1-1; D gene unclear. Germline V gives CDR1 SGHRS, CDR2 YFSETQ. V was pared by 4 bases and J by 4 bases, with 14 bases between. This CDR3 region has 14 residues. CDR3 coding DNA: TGCGCCAGCAGCCCGGGGAAGCGAAGCACTGAAGCTTTCTTT. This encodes CASSPGKRSTEAFF.

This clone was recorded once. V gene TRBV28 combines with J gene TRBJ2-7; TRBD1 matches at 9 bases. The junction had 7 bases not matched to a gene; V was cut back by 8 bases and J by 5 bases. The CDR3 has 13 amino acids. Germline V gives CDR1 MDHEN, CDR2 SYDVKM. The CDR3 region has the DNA TGTGCCAGCGACGGAACAGGGGGCGACGAGCAGTACTTC. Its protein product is CASDGTGGDEQYF.